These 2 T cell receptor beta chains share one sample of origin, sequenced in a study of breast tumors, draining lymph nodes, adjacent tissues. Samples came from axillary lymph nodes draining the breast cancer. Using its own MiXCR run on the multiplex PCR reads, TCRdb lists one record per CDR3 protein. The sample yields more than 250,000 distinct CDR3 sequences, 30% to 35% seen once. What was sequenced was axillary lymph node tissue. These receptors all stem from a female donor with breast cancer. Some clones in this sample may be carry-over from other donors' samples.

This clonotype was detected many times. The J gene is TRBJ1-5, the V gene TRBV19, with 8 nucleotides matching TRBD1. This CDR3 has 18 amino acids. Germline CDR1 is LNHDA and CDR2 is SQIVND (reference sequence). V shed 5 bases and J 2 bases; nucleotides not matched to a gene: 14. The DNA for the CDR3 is TGTGCCAGTAGTGGAAACCGGGACAGGACTAGGGGCAATCAGCCCCAGCATTTT. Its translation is CASSGNRDRTRGNQPQHF.

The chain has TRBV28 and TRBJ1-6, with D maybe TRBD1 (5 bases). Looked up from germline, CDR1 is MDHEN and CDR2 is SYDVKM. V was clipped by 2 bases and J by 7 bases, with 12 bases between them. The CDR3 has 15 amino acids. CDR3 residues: CASSLRGLVNSPLHF. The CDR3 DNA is TGTGCCAGCAGTTTAAGGGGACTAGTCAATTCACCCCTCCACTTT.